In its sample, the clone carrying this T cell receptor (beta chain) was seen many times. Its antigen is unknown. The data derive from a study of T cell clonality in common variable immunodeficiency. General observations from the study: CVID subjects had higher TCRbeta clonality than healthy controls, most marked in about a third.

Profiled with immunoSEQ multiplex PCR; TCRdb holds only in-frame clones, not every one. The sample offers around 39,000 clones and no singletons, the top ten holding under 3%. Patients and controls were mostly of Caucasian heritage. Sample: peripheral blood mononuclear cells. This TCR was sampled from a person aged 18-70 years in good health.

CDR3 sequence: CASSPPGLAGAEQFF. The CDR3 DNA, read in part, is TGTGCCAGCTCACCACCGGGACTAGCGGGTGCTGAG. The chain employs TRBV18 and TRBJ2-1, with TRBD2 matching 12 bases. Coverage ceases 3 residues before the CDR3 finishes, and the germline J gene fills in the end. Germline V CDR1 and CDR2: KGHSH, LQKENI. The V segment lost 0 bases and the J segment 9 bases; nucleotides outside the gene matches: 3. The CDR3 has 15 residues.